Listed below are T cell receptor beta chains from one sample, sequenced in a study of vaccination effects on CD4 cells after COVID-19. The antigens these receptors bind are not known. Sequencing was performed with immunoSEQ multiplex PCR; in TCRdb, only in-frame clones are kept and a portion is missing. Of about 71,000 clones listed, over 70% are singletons. Sequenced material: CD4+ T cells from PBMCs cultured with SARS-CoV-2 spike peptides, taken before COVID-19 vaccination. Receptors were obtained from a human donor who received a COVID-19 vaccine. Both conserved end residues are part of each CDR3.

v_call cdr3_aa
TRBV24-1 CATSGSGGKDEQFF
TRBV6-6 CASSLLPGRLTFSGANVLTF
TRBV29-1 CSAKAAGRGFDNEQFF
TRBV19 CASSIIQLAGGNNEQFF
TRBV28 CASSFLGFSETQYF
TRBV5-1 CASSLVGGGSDTQYF
TRBV5-1 CASSPSDVGSNTIYF
TRBV10-2 CASNGKRGRLEQFF
TRBV19 CASSIAPRGHQPQHF
TRBV11-2 CASSLDRFVQGNEKLFF
TRBV18 CASSPRLASLTDTQYF
TRBV6-1 CASSEFVGGTDTQYF
TRBV7-2 CASTTGRKINEKLFF
TRBV21-1 CASSKRSAQETQYF
TRBV9 CASSVGTGELFF
TRBV12-5 CASERRFTEIPDTQYF
TRBV3-1/TRBV3-2 CASSQATGIQETQYF
TRBV5-1 CASSRTVNTEAFF
TRBV10-1 CASRNSLADYYNEQFF
TRBV25-1 CASRRDPTGELFF
TRBV7-8 CASSPVEVEKLFF
TRBV27 CASSFRSHWDRRRSGANVLTF